These T cell receptor beta chains were read from a single sample in a study of graft-versus-host responses after intestinal transplantation. Which antigens these TCRs recognize remains unknown. This table comes from immunoSEQ multiplex PCR, and its TCRdb copy is limited to in-frame clones, with some not included. In the table there are about 36,000 clones, roughly 95% of which are singletons. The sequencing used unstimulated CD4+ T cells sorted from spleen or lymph node cells, collected before transplant. The source is a human donor who was the organ donor for an intestinal transplant. Both conserved end residues are part of each CDR3. The order of the fields is D gene, clone size, V gene, J gene, CDR3 protein, CDR3 DNA. The D gene is left open where the match is weak. Some rows mark clone size as missing; the rest say once, few, many or name a class of expanded clone.

-	-	TRBV10-3	TRBJ1-1	CASGRGETEAFF	TGTGCCAGCGGGCGGGGCGAGACTGAAGCTTTCTTT
TRBD1	-	TRBV6-6	TRBJ2-3	CASSYPNTGADTQYF	TGTGCCAGCAGTTACCCTAATACAGGGGCGGATACGCAGTATTTT
-	-	TRBV15	TRBJ2-3	CATSRGGSGIDTQYF	TGTGCCACCAGCAGAGGAGGATCCGGGATAGATACGCAGTATTTT
-	-	TRBV11-2	TRBJ2-3	CASSLGPRPPSDTQYF	TGTGCCAGCAGCTTAGGCCCTCGCCCTCCCAGTGATACGCAGTATTTT
-	-	TRBV6-6	TRBJ1-1	CASTDLIGAEAFF	TGTGCCAGCACCGACTTGATAGGGGCAGAAGCTTTCTTT
-	few	TRBV19	TRBJ1-5	CASSIRNPRVGDQPQHF	TGTGCCAGTAGTATAAGGAACCCCAGGGTAGGGGATCAGCCCCAGCATTTT
-	-	TRBV6-5	TRBJ1-6	CASSWDVGAPLHF	TGTGCCAGCAGTTGGGACGTCGGGGCCCCCCTCCACTTT
TRBD1	-	TRBV7-6	TRBJ1-6	CASSYSDRGGNSPLHF	TGTGCCAGCAGCTACAGCGACAGGGGAGGGAATTCACCCCTCCACTTT
-	once	TRBV19	TRBJ2-2	CASSIMGTGELFF	TGTGCCAGTAGTATTATGGGCACCGGGGAGCTGTTTTTT
TRBD1	-	TRBV5-1	TRBJ1-2	CASSLAQGDRGPNYGYTF	TGCGCCAGCAGCTTGGCCCAAGGAGACAGGGGCCCCAACTATGGCTACACCTTC
-	-	TRBV30	TRBJ1-2	CAWSGGGGYTF	TGTGCCTGGAGTGGGGGAGGTGGCTACACCTTC
-	-	TRBV7-9	TRBJ2-2	CASSLGGVGTGELFF	TGTGCCAGCAGCTTAGGGGGTGTCGGCACCGGGGAGCTGTTTTTT
-	-	TRBV27	TRBJ1-5	CASRRFGELGGGNQPQHF	TGTGCCAGCAGACGATTTGGGGAGCTCGGGGGCGGCAATCAGCCCCAGCATTTT
-	-	TRBV5-5	TRBJ1-1	CASSLVPGPMNTEAFF	TGTGCCAGCAGCTTGGTTCCAGGCCCAATGAACACTGAAGCTTTCTTT
-	-	TRBV9	TRBJ2-5	CASSLTPGDRETQYF	TGTGCCAGCAGCCTCACACCAGGGGACCGGGAGACCCAGTACTTC
-	-	TRBV10-2	TRBJ1-1	CASSEAQGDTEAFF	TGCGCCAGCAGTGAGGCACAGGGAGACACTGAAGCTTTCTTT
TRBD1	-	TRBV15	TRBJ2-1	CATPDRGLSHEQFF	TGTGCCACCCCGGACAGGGGGCTTAGCCATGAGCAGTTCTTC
-	-	TRBV7-9	TRBJ2-2	CASSPKQGNTGELFF	TGTGCCAGCAGCCCCAAACAGGGGAACACCGGGGAGCTGTTTTTT
-	-	TRBV19	TRBJ1-6	CASSMRGALPSPLHF	TGTGCCAGTAGTATGCGGGGCGCTTTACCCTCACCCCTCCACTTT
-	-	TRBV5-4	TRBJ2-3	CASSLARYTDTQYF	TGTGCCAGCAGCTTGGCCAGGTACACAGATACGCAGTATTTT
-	-	TRBV7-9	TRBJ1-3	CASSLAGGSGNTIYF	TGTGCCAGCAGCTTAGCAGGGGGCTCTGGAAACACCATATATTTT
-	-	TRBV5-6	TRBJ2-6	CASSDDPGANVLTF	TGTGCCAGCAGCGACGACCCTGGGGCCAACGTCCTGACTTTC
-	-	TRBV7-2	TRBJ2-2	CASSRGGGANTGELFF	TGTGCCAGCAGCAGAGGAGGGGGCGCAAACACCGGGGAGCTGTTTTTT
TRBD1	-	TRBV28	TRBJ2-3	CASSYSGGDTQYF	TGTGCCAGCAGTTATTCAGGGGGAGATACGCAGTATTTT
TRBD1	few	TRBV30	TRBJ2-7	CAWSAGGYEQYF	TGTGCCTGGAGTGCAGGGGGCTACGAGCAGTACTTC
-	-	TRBV11-2	TRBJ2-3	CASSSWPGVYTDTQYF	TGTGCCAGCAGCTCGTGGCCGGGGGTCTACACAGATACGCAGTATTTT